Listed below are T cell receptor beta chains from one sample, sequenced in a study of memory CD4+ T cells and cytomegalovirus serostatus. Sequencing used immunoSEQ multiplex PCR; TCRdb keeps in-frame clones, though not all of them. This sample has 28,000 or so clones, with about 70% found just once. The sequenced sample was memory CD4+ T cells from blood. These receptors all come from an adult in good health and CMV-seronegative. Both conserved end residues are part of each CDR3. The D gene is left open where the match is weak. Clone size is given for some rows only: seen once, a few or many times, or a class if the clone is expanded.

TRBJ1-1 TRBV6-5 - - TGTGCCAGCAGTACGCCTTGGAGGGGAAATCGGGCTTTCTTT CASSTPWRGNRAFF
TRBJ2-7 TRBV5-4 - TRBD1 TGTGCCAGCAGCTTGGTTCCCGGGACAGGGTCTAACGAGCAGTACTTC CASSLVPGTGSNEQYF
TRBJ2-3 TRBV6-6 - TRBD2 TGTGCCAGCAGTCGACGACTAGCGGTAGGCACAGATACGCAGTATTTT CASSRRLAVGTDTQYF
TRBJ2-2 TRBV5-5 - TRBD2 TGTGCCAGCACCTGGGGCGCGGGGGTTAACACCGGGGAGCTGTTTTTT CASTWGAGVNTGELFF
TRBJ2-3 TRBV7-2 few - TGTGCCAGCAGCCCACAGGGTGTGGGCACAGATACGCAGTATTTT CASSPQGVGTDTQYF
TRBJ1-2 TRBV18 - - TGTGCCAGCTCGACTGTAGCCCAGCTCTATGGCTACACCTTC CASSTVAQLYGYTF
TRBJ2-3 TRBV4-1 - TRBD2 TGCGCCAGCAGCCAACTAGCGGGGGGGCAGTATTTT CASSQLAGGQYF
TRBJ2-1 TRBV5-4 - - TGTGCCAGCAGCTTGGTGGGGGCGTTCAACAATGAGCAGTTCTTC CASSLVGAFNNEQFF
TRBJ1-6 TRBV7-2 few - TGTGCCAGCAGCCCTTCTGAGGGCCGCCTCCACTTT CASSPSEGRLHF
TRBJ2-7 TRBV6-5 - TRBD2 TGTGCCAGCAGTCTACTAGCGGAGAGCTCCTACGAGCAGTACTTC CASSLLAESSYEQYF
TRBJ1-2 TRBV5-5 - - TGTGCCAGCGAGAGCAACTATGGCTACACCTTC CASESNYGYTF
TRBJ1-1 TRBV7-2 - - TGTGCCAGCAGCTACCTCCACACTGAAGCTTTCTTT CASSYLHTEAFF
TRBJ1-1 TRBV6-5 - - TGTGCCAGCAGTTACTGGAGCGGACAGGAAGCTTTCTTT CASSYWSGQEAFF
TRBJ2-1 TRBV7-2 - TRBD1 TGTGCCAGCAGCTCTTGGGACAGTTACAATGAGCAGTTCTTC CASSSWDSYNEQFF
TRBJ2-3 TRBV12-2 - - TGTGCAAGTCGTTTAAAAGACCAAGGAAGCACAGATACGCAGTATTTT CASRLKDQGSTDTQYF
TRBJ2-7 TRBV5-1 - TRBD1 TGCGCCAGCAACATTGGGGACAGCTTGGGGTACGAGCAGTACTTC CASNIGDSLGYEQYF
TRBJ1-5 TRBV19 - - TGTGCCAGTAGTATAATTTACGGGCCCCAGCATTTT CASSIIYGPQHF
TRBJ1-1 TRBV27 - - TGTGCCAGCATGAGACAGCGGAACACTGAAGCTTTCTTT CASMRQRNTEAFF
TRBJ1-4 TRBV5-1 - - TGCGCCAGCAGCTCTCATGGGGCTAATGAAAAACTGTTTTTT CASSSHGANEKLFF
TRBJ1-2 TRBV6-5 - - TGTGCCAGCAGCCTTCGGACAGCAAACTATGGCTACACCTTC CASSLRTANYGYTF
TRBJ1-5 TRBV28 - - TGTGCCAGCAGGACACAGGGATACCAGCCCCAGCATTTT CASRTQGYQPQHF
TRBJ2-7 TRBV30 - TRBD1 TGTGCCTGCAACCTACGGGACAGGGCCTACGAGCAGTACTTC CACNLRDRAYEQYF
TRBJ1-1 TRBV10-3 - TRBD1 TGTGCCATCAGGGCGGGACAGCTGAACACTGAAGCTTTCTTT CAIRAGQLNTEAFF
TRBJ1-5 TRBV6-1 few TRBD1 TGTGCCAGCCAAGGACAGGCCAATCAGCCCCAGCATTTT CASQGQANQPQHF
TRBJ2-1 TRBV4-1 - - TGCGCCAGCAGCCAAGGGGAAACTAGTCTCCTCTACAATGAGCAGTTCTTC CASSQGETSLLYNEQFF
TRBJ1-1 TRBV6-1 - - TGTGCCAGCAGTGTTACAGGAATTCGTGAAGCTTTCTTT CASSVTGIREAFF
TRBJ2-1 TRBV12-5 once TRBD1 TGTGCTAGTGGTCCGGGGACAGGACGGGTTCATGAGCAGTTCTTC CASGPGTGRVHEQFF
TRBJ2-1 TRBV27 - TRBD2 TGTGCCAGCAGTTTATCTTCTAGCGGGACGGACAATGAGCAGTTCTTC CASSLSSSGTDNEQFF
TRBJ2-5 TRBV15 - TRBD1 TGTGCCACCAGCAGAGGGGCCGGGACAGTCGGACAAGAGACCCAGTACTTC CATSRGAGTVGQETQYF
TRBJ1-1 TRBV29-1 - - TGCAGCGTTGTTACTGCTGCGGGGAGCACTGAAGCTTTCTTT CSVVTAAGSTEAFF
TRBJ1-2 TRBV29-1 - TRBD1 TGCAGCGGACGAGGGCCCGGGACAGGGGATCATGGCTACACCTTC CSGRGPGTGDHGYTF
TRBJ2-3 TRBV7-2 few TRBD2 TGTGCCAGCAGAGCGGGGGGCGCAGATACGCAGTATTTT CASRAGGADTQYF
TRBJ1-4 TRBV7-2 - - TGTGCCAGCAGCTTAGAGAGTGCAACTAATGAAAAACTGTTTTTT CASSLESATNEKLFF
TRBJ2-1 TRBV7-2 - TRBD2 TGTGCCACTGGACTAGCGGGAGGGTTAAGGGAGCAGTTCTTC CATGLAGGLREQFF
TRBJ2-3 TRBV7-9 - - TGTGCCAGCAGCCCCCGGGAGACAGATACGCAGTATTTT CASSPRETDTQYF
TRBJ2-7 TRBV6-5 - - TGTGCCAGCAGGCCTTCCGGGACGGTGTCCTACGAGCAGTACTTC CASRPSGTVSYEQYF
TRBJ1-5 TRBV10-3 - - TGTGCCATCAGGGAACAGGGAGATCAGCCCCAGCATTTT CAIREQGDQPQHF
TRBJ1-2 TRBV7-9 - - TGTGCCAGCAGCAGGGGGGACACCGCAAACGATGGCTACACCTTC CASSRGDTANDGYTF
TRBJ2-7 TRBV30 once TRBD1 TGTGCCTGCAACCTACGGGACAGGGCCTACGAGCAGTACTTC CACNLRDRAYEQYF
TRBJ2-7 TRBV5-1 - - TGCGCCAGCAGCTTAGGATCCCTTGGCTACGAGCAGTACTTC CASSLGSLGYEQYF
TRBJ1-1 TRBV27 - - TGTGCCAGCAGTTCGGTTGCGGCGGAAGCTTTCTTT CASSSVAAEAFF
TRBJ2-6 TRBV10-1 once - TGCGCCAGCAGTGAGGGGGGTGCTGGGGCCAACGTCCTGACTTTC CASSEGGAGANVLTF
TRBJ2-2 TRBV5-4 - TRBD2 TGTGCCAGCACCTTTGGAGCGGGGGTGAACACCGGGGAGCTGTTTTTT CASTFGAGVNTGELFF
TRBJ2-7 TRBV27 - - TGTGCCAGCAGTTCGAACAGGGTACGATACGAGCAGTACTTC CASSSNRVRYEQYF
TRBJ2-1 TRBV10-3 - - TGTGCCATCGGGACCGCAGCCTACAATGAGCAGTTCTTC CAIGTAAYNEQFF
TRBJ1-2 TRBV4-1 - TRBD1 TGCGCCAGCAGCCCGACAGGGGACTCCGCTTATGGCTACACCTTC CASSPTGDSAYGYTF
TRBJ2-5 TRBV6-6 - - TGTGCCAGCAGTTACGCCCAGGGGCTGAAGTCCCAGTACTTC CASSYAQGLKSQYF